The sequence of this TCR beta chain was determined in a study of OX40 agonist ivuxolimab in advanced cancers. About the full investigation: Ivuxolimab was an agonistic, fully human IgG2 monoclonal antibody directed against OX40 (CD134), a costimulatory receptor. Of the roughly 51 patients in dose escalation, about 20 had hepatocellular carcinoma, around 15 had melanoma, 9 had renal cell carcinoma and 9 had head and neck cancer. Intravenous ivuxolimab was administered to patients every 2 weeks at six dose levels: 0.01, 0.1, 0.3, 1.5, 3 and 10 mg/kg. The dose-escalation cohort was 80% to 90% male with a mean age of 60 years, ranging from roughly 20 to 80. Three dose-escalation patients achieved partial responses, one with hepatocellular carcinoma and two with cutaneous melanoma. The paper reports the monotherapy dose-escalation portion (N = 52 patients) of the phase I ivuxolimab trial. Peripheral TCRbeta sequencing was intended to test whether TCR sequence diversity was altered and clonal T-cell expansion was caused by ivuxolimab. Patients were allowed to have had prior anti-PD-1, anti-PD-L1 or anti-CTLA-4 therapy, and approximately 37% of the dose-escalation patients had been treated with checkpoint inhibitors. What the study reported, not specific to this receptor: Clonal expansion of both CD4+ and CD8+ blood T cells was observed from baseline to week 6 at doses 0.1 to 3.0 mg/kg. Antigen specificity was not determined for the clonally expanded peripheral T cells. Low levels of normalized T-cell clonal expansion were also seen in some patients who did not respond. In the 0.1-3.0 mg/kg groups, partial responders had among the lowest normalized peripheral clonal expansion, particularly in CD8+ T cells. On average, CD8+ T cells showed more expanded clones than CD4+ T cells after ivuxolimab.

Genomic DNA was isolated from the sorted cells so that the TCRbeta CDR3 region could be sequenced. The immunoSEQ Assay was used to sequence the TCRbeta CDR3 regions. Drawn from immuneACCESS, this table holds only the in-frame rearrangements with V and J called that TCRdb kept. Clones are partly lost; checked studies trace under half to an unresolved V gene and leave the rest unexplained. The sample has tens of thousands of clones on record, about nine tenths of them singletons. The ten largest make up approximately 0.98% of the sample. The trial excluded patients who had a history of autoimmune disease or who were on systemic immunosuppression. Peripheral blood for TCR sequencing was collected from all dose cohorts at baseline, on cycle 4 day 1, and on cycle 7 day 1. Samples were obtained from an open-label, multicenter, first-in-human phase I dose-escalation trial of ivuxolimab. The trial enrolled adults with locally advanced or metastatic head and neck squamous cell, hepatocellular, melanoma or renal cell carcinoma. CD4+ and CD8+ T cells were sorted separately from peripheral blood before TCR sequencing.

As regards this clone: The clone's antigen remains unknown. Base qualities are not provided; no much larger clone lies one nucleotide away.

Measured from the cysteine to the phenylalanine, the CDR3 is 13 residues long. Only CDR3 DNA remains: 39 bases, in frame from the first base. The V end loses 2 bases and the J end loses 4 bases, and a stretch of 8 bases separates them. As encoded in the germline V gene, CDR1 is ENHRY while CDR2 is SYGVKD. The chain was built from TRBV10-3 and TRBJ1-1, with TRBD1 tentatively as D gene (5 bases match). The sequences come from CD4+ or CD8+ T cells sorted from blood, collected in a trial of the OX40 agonist ivuxolimab. The source of this sequence is an adult with an advanced solid tumor such as melanoma, head and neck, liver or kidney cancer. The encoded CDR3 is CAISEDQGTEAFF. DNA sequence: TGTGCCATCAGTGAGGATCAGGGCACTGAAGCTTTCTTT.